This record concerns one T cell receptor (beta chain) sequence. Its cognate antigen is unknown. The PCR employed 60 Vbeta primers together with 13 Jbeta primers. The method was immunoSEQ multiplex PCR; TCRdb's version includes in-frame clones alone and lacks a portion of them. The sample includes roughly 180,000 clones, around 82% of them seen just once. The V gene's germline CDR1 is MNHEY and CDR2 SMNVEV (reference sequence). CDR3 length equals 16 residues. Trimming took 5 bases from V and 9 from J, leaving 20 bases between them. This sample is drawn from a study of cytomegalovirus exposure and HLA in healthy donors. Study observations and caveats: Associated with HLA alleles at 0.05 false discovery rate in a later analysis were around 15,000 TCR beta sequences. Analyzed later, most CMV-associated TCR beta chains appeared HLA-restricted.

This TCR was sampled from a woman between 45 and 60 years old in good health and CMV-seropositive. The sequenced sample was PBMCs. The chain joins TRBV27 to TRBJ1-6; D not certain. As DNA, the CDR3 is TGTGCCAGCAGTCCCCGGATAGGAGGATTGGGTTCACCCCTCCACTTT. Translation gives CASSPRIGGLGSPLHF.